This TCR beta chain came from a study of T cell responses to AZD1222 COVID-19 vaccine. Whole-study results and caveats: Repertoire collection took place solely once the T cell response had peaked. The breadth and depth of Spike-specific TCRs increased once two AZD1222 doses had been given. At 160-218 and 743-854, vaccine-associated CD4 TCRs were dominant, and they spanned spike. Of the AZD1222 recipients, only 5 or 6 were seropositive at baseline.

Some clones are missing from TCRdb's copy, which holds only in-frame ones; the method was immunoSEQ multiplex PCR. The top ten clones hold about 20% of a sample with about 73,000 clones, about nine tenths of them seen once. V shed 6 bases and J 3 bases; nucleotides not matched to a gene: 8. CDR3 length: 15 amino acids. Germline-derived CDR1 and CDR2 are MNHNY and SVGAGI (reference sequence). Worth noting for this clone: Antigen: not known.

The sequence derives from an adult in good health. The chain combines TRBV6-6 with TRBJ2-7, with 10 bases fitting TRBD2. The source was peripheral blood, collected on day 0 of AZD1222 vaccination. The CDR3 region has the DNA TGTGCCAGCAGCCGTAAGCGGGAGGGGGACTACGAGCAGTACTTC. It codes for CASSRKREGDYEQYF.